These 9 T cell receptor beta chains were all obtained from the same sample, sequenced in a study of blood T cell repertoires in COVID-19. The repertoire was sequenced with immunoSEQ multiplex PCR; TCRdb's copy has only in-frame clones and lacks some. The sample contains approximately 190,000 clones, 70% to 90% of which appear only once. The sample consisted of peripheral blood. The receptors originated from a man older than 75 with acute or convalescent COVID-19.

This clone was detected only a few times. The chain uses TRBV30 and TRBJ1-6; D possibly corresponds to TRBD1 (5 bases). Per the germline V gene, CDR1 is GTSNPN and CDR2 is SVGIG (reference sequence). V gave up 0 bases and J gave up 9 bases, with 9 bases separating them. The CDR3 is made up of 13 amino acids. CDR3 sequence reads: CAWSVETGSPLHF. CDR3 bases: TGTGCCTGGAGTGTGGAAACAGGTTCACCCCTCCACTTT. Based on the CDR3 plus reference TRBV30 and TRBJ1-6, the full variable domain is SQTIHQWPATLVQPVGSPLSLECTVEGTSNPNLYWYRQAAGRGLQLLFYSVGIGQISSEVPQNLSASRPQDRQFILSSKKLLLSDSGFYLCAWSVETGSPLHFGNGTRLTVT.

V and J are TRBV5-1 and TRBJ2-2; 8 nucleotides align to TRBD2. Unmatched junction bases numbered 5, after V lost 6 bases and J lost 1 base. The germline gives CDR1 SGHRS, CDR2 YFSETQ. CDR3 length equals 15 residues. CDR3 protein: CASTETSGNTGELFF. CDR3 nucleotide sequence: TGCGCCAGCACTGAAACTAGCGGGAACACCGGGGAGCTGTTTTTT.

The genes are TRBV25-1 and TRBJ2-3, with 8 bases fitting TRBD1. V was clipped by 6 bases and J by 3 bases; unmatched bases: 5. Germline V gives CDR1 MGHDK, CDR2 SYGVNS. The CDR3 runs to 14 residues. CDR3 residues: CASSGQGSTDTQYF. The CDR3 bases are TGTGCCAGCAGCGGACAGGGTTCGACAGATACGCAGTATTTT.

This chain uses TRBV19 with TRBJ1-4; D is undetermined. The V gene's germline CDR1 is LNHDA and CDR2 SQIVND (reference sequence). The CDR3 consists of 14 residues. The V gene lost 7 bases and the J gene lost 5 bases, with 14 bases spanning the gap. The CDR3 DNA sequence: TGTGCCAGTAATGATCGCAGGCAAAATGAAAAACTGTTTTTT. The encoded protein is CASNDRRQNEKLFF.

A single count supports this clone. In nucleotides, the CDR3 is TGCGCCAGCAGCTTGGCGGGGACAGGGTCTGAGCAGTTCTTC. This translates into CASSLAGTGSEQFF. The chain carries TRBV5-1 and TRBJ2-1; 9 nucleotides agree with TRBD1. CDR3 length: 14 amino acids. Germline V lookup: CDR1 SGHRS, CDR2 YFSETQ. J gave up 9 bases and V 0 bases, and 4 bases lay outside the gene matches.

This chain uses TRBV19 with TRBJ2-3; 15 bases align to TRBD2. Germline-derived CDR1 and CDR2 are LNHDA and SQIVND (reference sequence). This CDR3 is built from 16 residues. The V gene end was trimmed by 7 bases and the J gene end by 3 bases; junction bases not matched to a gene: 5. The DNA of the CDR3 is TGTGCCAGTAAGGGACTAGCGGGAGGACTGACAGATACGCAGTATTTT. Its translation: CASKGLAGGLTDTQYF.

Concerning this clone: The junction shows a germline mismatch at one end, possibly a read error. The J gene is TRBJ2-7, the V gene TRBV3-1 (or the pseudogene TRBV3-2); a possible D gene is TRBD1 (5 bases). CDR1 and CDR2 from the germline V gene are LGHDT and YNNKEL (reference sequence). There are 11 residues in the CDR3. CDR3 bases: TGTGCCAGCAGCCGACTCGACAGTTACAGTTTC. This codes for CASSRLDSYSF.

This rearrangement joins TRBV7-9 to TRBJ2-1; D not certain. The V end lost 3 bases, the J end lost 4 bases, and 13 bases lay between the germline ends. CDR3 length equals 15 residues. Germline lookup yields CDR1 SEHNR and CDR2 FQNEAQ (reference sequence). The CDR3 protein is CASSFSVTSYNEQFF. CDR3 nucleotide sequence: TGTGCCAGCAGCTTTTCAGTAACCTCTTACAATGAGCAGTTCTTC.

The V gene is TRBV4-2, the J gene TRBJ2-5; D is unclear. CDR1 and CDR2 (germline): LGHNA, YNFKEQ. Trimming took off 4 bases at V and 5 bases at J, with 11 bases between the two ends. The CDR3 extends over 13 amino acids. Here the CDR3 DNA reads TGTGCCAGCAGCCGCCCGGGTGAGGAGACCCAGTACTTC. Translating it yields CASSRPGEETQYF.